Following are 5 T cell receptor beta chains from one sample sequenced in a study of response to subunit inactivated influenza vaccine. From the RT-PCR reads, TCRdb called clonotypes with MiXCR, one entry per CDR3 protein. The data contain under 500,000 distinct CDR3 sequences, approximately 11% of them singletons. The specimen was PBMCs from blood, collected 35 to 45 days after vaccination. The receptor source for this set is a man aged 50 to 59 who received an inactivated influenza vaccine.

V gene TRBV5-1 combines with J gene TRBJ2-7, with D maybe TRBD1 (6 bases). CDR1 and CDR2 (germline): SGHRS, YFSETQ. The CDR3 runs 16 residues. Between the trimmed V and J ends, which lost 0 bases and 0 bases, there was a span of 13 bases. The CDR3 protein is CASSLGQARSSYEQYF. CDR3 DNA sequence: TGCGCCAGCAGCTTGGGACAGGCACGGAGCTCCTACGAGCAGTACTTC.

This clonotype was recorded at least ten times. J is TRBJ2-1 and V is TRBV20-1; 7 positions match TRBD1. This CDR3 has 12 amino acids. Germline V gene data show CDR1 as DFQATT and CDR2 as SNEGSKA (reference sequence). Germline trimming cut 4 bases from V and 7 bases from J; bases unmatched to any gene: 4. The CDR3 protein is CSATTGENEQFF. Here the CDR3 DNA reads TGCAGTGCTACAACAGGGGAAAATGAGCAGTTCTTC.

The chain combines TRBV6-2 or TRBV6-3 with TRBJ2-5; 7 positions agree with TRBD2. This CDR3 spans 15 amino acids. The junction had 9 bases not matched to a gene; V was cut back by 2 bases and J by 6 bases. Germline V lookup: CDR1 MNHEY, CDR2 SVGEGT. CDR3 sequence reads: CASSYTNGGSKTQYF. The CDR3 nucleotides read TGTGCCAGCAGTTACACAAACGGGGGGAGCAAGACCCAGTACTTC.

V and J are TRBV9 and TRBJ2-7; D remains unclear. CDR3 length: 13 amino acids. V lost 0 bases and J lost 2, with 6 bases in between. Germline CDR1 SGDLS, CDR2 YYNGEE. The CDR3 region has the DNA TGTGCCAGCAGCGTAGGGGCAACCTACGAGCAGTACTTC. Protein product: CASSVGATYEQYF.

This clonotype has just a few counts. This chain uses TRBV7-2 with TRBJ2-1; tentative D call: TRBD2 (6 bases). Germline CDR1 and CDR2: SGHTA and FQGNSA. The CDR3 has 15 amino acids. V was clipped by 5 bases and J by 0 bases, with 11 bases between them. In nucleotides, the CDR3 is TGTGCCAGCAGCAGAGCGGGCTACTCCTACAATGAGCAGTTCTTC. Protein: CASSRAGYSYNEQFF.